This T cell receptor beta chain was identified during a study of blood T cells in healthy people across ages. Every donor gave 9 to 10 milliliters of peripheral blood. V was shortened by 0 bases and J by 2 bases, with 10 bases between the two germline ends. Per the germline V gene, CDR1 is GTSNPN and CDR2 is SVGIG (reference sequence). CDR3 length equals 14 residues. Together with a sample-barcoded 5' primer, a J-beta primer mix was included in a second PCR lasting about 7 to 11 cycles. MiXCR, run by TCRdb on the 5' RACE reads, gives a single entry per CDR3 protein. The sample contains roughly 1.9 million distinct CDR3 sequences, 39% of which appear only once. Findings of the study overall: The long-lived group displayed more naive CD4+ cells, plus higher diversity, than the aged donors did.

This clonotype came up a few times. The target antigen is unknown. The chain uses TRBV30 and TRBJ1-2; D gene unclear. This TCR came from a human donor in good health. The sequenced material came from blood. CDR3 protein: CAWSVWGSNYGYTF. CDR3 nucleotides: TGTGCCTGGAGTGTATGGGGATCGAACTATGGCTACACCTTC.